These 2 T cell receptor beta chains were sequenced from one sample in a study of neurological immune-mediated disorders. Via MiXCR, TCRdb re-called the 5' RACE reads, giving one row per CDR3 protein. Seen here are roughly 70,000 distinct CDR3 sequences, around 5.2% observed once, and the top ten hold about 2.7%. Sequenced input: PBMCs. These receptors were collected from a woman in her 30s with multiple sclerosis.

This clonotype was detected a few times. V usage is TRBV20-1 and J usage is TRBJ1-5; the match to TRBD1 covers 8 bases. Germline CDR1 and CDR2: DFQATT and SNEGSKA (reference sequence). CDR3 length: 13 residues. V was clipped by 4 bases and J by 5 bases; unmatched bases: 4. The CDR3 region is CSATEQGDQPQHF. In DNA form, the CDR3 reads TGCAGTGCTACAGAACAGGGGGATCAGCCCCAGCATTTT.

This clonotype has a count of ten or more. V usage is TRBV7-9 and J usage is TRBJ1-1; no firm D call. The CDR3 length is 11 residues. Looked up from germline, CDR1 is SEHNR and CDR2 is FQNEAQ (reference sequence). The ends were cut back, 5 bases at V and 6 bases at J, with 7 bases in the middle. Here the CDR3 reads CASSPGSEAFF. DNA of the CDR3: TGTGCCAGCAGCCCGGGATCTGAAGCTTTCTTT.